This entry is about one T cell receptor (beta chain). The germline V gene encodes CDR1 MDHEN and CDR2 SYDVKM. The CDR3 has 13 amino acids. Losses at the gene ends were 6 bases for V and 7 bases for J; bases not matched to a gene: 8. The data stem from a study of blood T cell repertoires in COVID-19. Background on the study: Samples taken during acute and convalescent COVID-19 were collected in the United States, Italy and Spain. From T cells, B-cell-depleted T cells, or PBMCs came the material, which was cDNA or gDNA.

In the authors' methods: It was from reference gene primer amplification that nucleated cell counts were estimated. Profiled with immunoSEQ multiplex PCR; TCRdb holds only in-frame clones, not every one. V and J calls and clone size are those listed in that table; D and trimming were worked out from the DNA. The sample has under 200,000 clones; 86% are singletons. V usage is TRBV28 and J usage is TRBJ1-1, with 7 bases fitting TRBD1. Source material: peripheral blood. The receptor was derived from a man aged 18 to 35 with acute or convalescent COVID-19. The CDR3 nucleotides read TGTGCCAGCAGCCGCCGGGACAGAGATGAAGCTTTCTTT. It specifies CASSRRDRDEAFF.